The present T cell receptor beta chain was sequenced within a study of blood T cell repertoires in COVID-19. Clones were sequenced by immunoSEQ multiplex PCR, and TCRdb holds only the in-frame ones, with some missing. The sample comprises approximately 300,000 clones, 87% of which are singletons, and about 6% rests with the top ten. The V end was cut by 3 bases, the J end by 0 bases, with 5 bases between. Germline CDR1 reads MDHEN; CDR2 reads SYDVKM. This CDR3 has 13 amino acids. This TCR came from a woman under 40 who had recovered from COVID-19. The material sequenced was PBMCs or T cells enriched from blood (not recorded which). The rearrangement uses TRBV28 and TRBJ1-2; D remains unclear. CDR3 sequence (DNA): TGTGCCAGCAGTTTGGTAGCTAACTATGGCTACACCTTC. The encoded protein is CASSLVANYGYTF.